These 17 T cell receptor beta chains originate from one sample sequenced in a study of T-cell memory formation after mild COVID-19. Each CDR3 protein gets one entry after TCRdb re-called the 5' RACE reads with MiXCR. The sample shows about half a million distinct CDR3 sequences, 15% to 20% of them seen only once. Sequencing was performed on PBMCs or a T cell subset sorted from them (not recorded which). The receptors were gathered from an adult woman who had mild COVID-19 (a few samples of this study predate the infection). Cell type and time point are not known.

A few counts support this clonotype. This rearrangement joins TRBV24-1 to TRBJ2-1; 7 positions agree with TRBD1. The germline gives CDR1 KGHDR, CDR2 SFDVKD. Trimming removed 3 bases from V and 15 bases from J; junction bases left unmatched: 7. This CDR3 is built from 12 residues. CDR3: CATSDRTGALFF. CDR3 nucleotides: TGTGCCACCAGTGATAGGACAGGAGCTTTGTTCTTC.

The rearrangement links TRBV2 to TRBJ2-7; maybe TRBD2 (6 bases). CDR3 length equals 14 residues. Germline CDR1 SNHLY, CDR2 FYNNEI. Trimming took off 7 bases at V and 3 bases at J, with 16 bases between the two ends. This CDR3 is CASNVGGTFYEQYF. DNA of the CDR3: TGTGCCAGCAATGTTGGAGGGACGTTCTACGAGCAGTACTTC.

This clonotype was detected only a few times. V gene TRBV6-5 combines with J gene TRBJ2-7, with a tentative D call TRBD2 (5 bases). This CDR3 contains 16 residues. Germline CDR1 reads MNHEY; CDR2 reads SVGAGI. V lost 6 bases and J lost 5, with 23 bases in between. The CDR3 here is CASRPDLDWLTHEQYF. CDR3 nucleotides: TGTGCCAGCAGACCAGACCTGGACTGGCTGACCCACGAGCAGTACTTC.

This clonotype was seen a single time. The V call is TRBV7-2, the J call TRBJ2-1, with TRBD2 matching 7 bases. The V gene's germline CDR1 is SGHTA and CDR2 FQGNSA. CDR3 size: 15 residues. The ends lost 0 bases at V and 10 bases at J; junction bases unmatched: 9. The CDR3 is CASSLANGRAQEQFF. The CDR3 region has the DNA TGTGCCAGCAGCTTAGCGAATGGGAGGGCCCAGGAGCAGTTCTTC. The variable domain in full, completed from reference TRBV7-2 and TRBJ2-1, reads GAGVSQSPSNKVTEKGKDVELRCDPISGHTALYWYRQSLGQGLEFLIYFQGNSAPDKSGLPSDRFSAERTGGSVSTLTIQRTQQEDSAVYLCASSLANGRAQEQFFGPGTRLTVL.

Here the CDR3 reads CASTAWTGLTDEQFF. In DNA, the CDR3 is TGCGCCAGCACAGCTTGGACAGGGTTAACGGATGAGCAGTTCTTC. The chain is built from TRBV5-1 and TRBJ2-1; 8 bases map to TRBD1. Germline V gene sequence: CDR1 SGHRS, CDR2 YFSETQ. This CDR3 has 15 amino acids. J was trimmed by 8 bases and V by 6 bases; bases with no gene match: 13.

There are many counts of this clonotype. This chain connects TRBV5-6 to TRBJ1-2; D is perhaps TRBD1 (5 bases). Trimming removed 2 bases at V and 4 bases at J, with 12 bases between. Germline CDR1 SGHDT, CDR2 YYEEEE. The CDR3 length is 14 residues. CDR3 nucleotide sequence: TGTGCCAGCAGCTTAGGGGACGAGGGCTATGGCTACACCTTC. Translation gives CASSLGDEGYGYTF. The whole variable domain, filled in from reference TRBV5-6 and TRBJ1-2, reads DAGVTQSPTHLIKTRGQQVTLRCSPKSGHDTVSWYQQALGQGPQFIFQYYEEEERQRGNFPDRFSGHQFPNYSSELNVNALLLGDSALYLCASSLGDEGYGYTFGSGTRLTVV.

This clonotype showed up many times. The genes are TRBV24-1 and TRBJ2-3; 8 bases map to TRBD2. The ends lost 2 bases at V and 0 bases at J; junction bases unmatched: 6. The germline CDR1 and CDR2 sequences are KGHDR and SFDVKD. This CDR3 has 17 amino acids. The chain's CDR3 is CATSDSGGGPSTDTQYF. The CDR3 nucleotides are TGTGCCACCAGTGATTCTGGCGGGGGGCCTAGCACAGATACGCAGTATTTT.

The chain carries TRBV29-1 and TRBJ2-1, with 10 bases that match TRBD1. This CDR3 is built from 13 residues. V was clipped by 7 bases and J by 4 bases; unmatched bases: 4. Germline V gives CDR1 SQVTM, CDR2 ANQGSEA. The CDR3 DNA sequence: TGCAGCGCCCTGGGACAGGGGTACAATGAGCAGTTCTTC. Amino acids: CSALGQGYNEQFF.

This clonotype was counted between two and nine times. J is TRBJ2-1 and V is TRBV11-2; D call uncertain. The ends were cut back, 7 bases at V and 0 bases at J, with 7 bases in the middle. The CDR3 length is 13 residues. Germline CDR1 is SGHAT and CDR2 is FQNNGV. The CDR3 DNA follows: TGTGCCAGCACCCACTACTCCTACAATGAGCAGTTCTTC. Residues: CASTHYSYNEQFF.

The chain joins TRBV30 to TRBJ2-1; 7 bases agree with TRBD2. V trimming: 0 bases; J trimming: 8 bases; junction bases outside the gene matches: 4. From germline, CDR1 is GTSNPN and CDR2 SVGIG (reference sequence). This CDR3 is 13 amino acids long. DNA of the CDR3: TGTGCCTGGAGTGTAAGGCTAGCGGATGAGCAGTTCTTC. This gives the protein CAWSVRLADEQFF.

The chain recombines TRBV9 with TRBJ2-5, with TRBD2 as a possible D gene (5 bases). Germline CDR1 reads SGDLS; CDR2 reads YYNGEE. Trimming removed 0 bases from V and 0 bases from J, with 12 bases in between. This CDR3 has 16 amino acids. The CDR3 DNA follows: TGTGCCAGCAGCGTAGCCGAGGAGGCGTACCAAGAGACCCAGTACTTC. It translates to CASSVAEEAYQETQYF.

The chain carries TRBV24-1 and TRBJ2-2; 11 bases are a match to TRBD2. Germline CDR1 reads KGHDR; CDR2 reads SFDVKD. This CDR3 spans 19 amino acids. J lost 0 bases, V lost 3 bases, and 8 bases had no gene match. DNA of the CDR3: TGTGCCACCAGTGATACACCGGGACTAGCGGTAACGAACACCGGGGAGCTGTTTTTT. Translation: CATSDTPGLAVTNTGELFF.

This clonotype was counted a few times. CDR3 protein: CASSRQGLDGYTF. The CDR3 region has the DNA TGTGCCAGCAGTCGACAGGGATTAGATGGCTACACCTTC. The V and J genes are TRBV2 and TRBJ1-2, with 7 positions matching TRBD1. The CDR3 length is 13 residues. V lost 5 bases and J lost 6; bases outside the gene matches: 6. CDR1 SNHLY and CDR2 FYNNEI come from the germline V gene.

V usage is TRBV4-2 and J usage is TRBJ2-7; 9 bases are shared with TRBD2. The CDR3 is made up of 17 amino acids. CDR1 and CDR2 from the germline V gene are LGHNA and YNFKEQ. Germline trimming cut 4 bases from V and 5 bases from J; bases unmatched to any gene: 15. In DNA, the CDR3 is TGTGCCAGCAGCCCTATAGGGATTGGCGGGGGGGCAAACGAGCAGTACTTC. The encoded protein is CASSPIGIGGGANEQYF.

This chain joins TRBV5-1 and TRBJ2-1; 11 bases match TRBD1. The V gene end was trimmed by 3 bases and the J gene end by 6 bases; junction bases not matched to a gene: 5. The CDR3 loop spans 15 amino acids. The V gene's germline CDR1 is SGHRS and CDR2 YFSETQ. CDR3 sequence (DNA): TGCGCCAGCAGCTCGGACAGGGGGCCTTTCAATGAGCAGTTCTTC. Amino acids: CASSSDRGPFNEQFF.

The V and J genes are TRBV30 and TRBJ1-1; D gene uncertain. Germline V gene data show CDR1 as GTSNPN and CDR2 as SVGIG (reference sequence). V was cut by 0 bases and J by 0 bases, with 14 bases left in between. CDR3 length equals 16 residues. In DNA form, the CDR3 reads TGTGCCTGGAGTGTACAGTGGACGGCTATGAACACTGAAGCTTTCTTT. It specifies CAWSVQWTAMNTEAFF.

The V and J genes are TRBV20-1 and TRBJ1-1, with unresolved D. The CDR3 runs to 13 residues. The ends were cut back, 0 bases at V and 8 bases at J, with 13 bases in the middle. Germline V gives CDR1 DFQATT, CDR2 SNEGSKA (reference sequence). The CDR3 coding sequence is TGCAGTGCTAGAGATCTTAAGGGAGTGGAAGCTTTCTTT. This encodes CSARDLKGVEAFF.